This T cell receptor (beta chain) was obtained from a study of blood T cell repertoires in COVID-19. Study-level background: PBMCs, B-cell-depleted T cells, or T cells provided the cDNA or gDNA that made up the material.

As processed by the authors: Researchers report that nucleated cell counts were estimated from reference gene primer amplification. Method: immunoSEQ multiplex PCR; TCRdb's copy keeps in-frame clones and lacks some. V and J calls and clone size are copied from that table; D and trimming were computed from the DNA. The table records 140,000 or so clones, roughly 80% of them present only once. CDR3 length: 15 amino acids. Germline V gene data show CDR1 as SGHTA and CDR2 as FQGNSA. The V segment lost 5 bases and the J segment 4 bases; nucleotides outside the gene matches: 7. The V call is TRBV7-2, the J call TRBJ1-2, with 10 bases fitting TRBD1. Sample: peripheral blood. The TCR sequence derives from an elderly woman with acute or convalescent COVID-19. The CDR3 is CASSPRDRGSYGYTF. CDR3 DNA sequence: TGTGCCAGCAGCCCGAGGGACAGGGGAAGCTATGGCTACACCTTC.